This T cell receptor (beta chain) came from a study of post-analysis software for immune sequencing data. Study at large: Recorded subtypes: relapsing-remitting, secondary progressive, progressive-relapsing; some patients unannotated.

Broader study findings: Diversity measured as normalized Chao1 was significantly lower in multiple sclerosis patients than in controls. F-measure co-clustering was strong for batch-matched samples. Higher frequency in patients than in controls was seen for about five TRBV segments, with TRBV5-6, TRBV5-1 and TRBV20-1 among them.

Remarks on this clonotype: Its antigen is as yet unknown.

The CDR3 covers 11 residues. Per the germline V gene, CDR1 is GTSNPN and CDR2 is SVGIG (reference sequence). The authors incorporated unique molecular identifiers into the TCR beta cDNA libraries. TCRdb reprocessed the PCR reads via MiXCR and lists one record per CDR3 protein. Among some 890,000 distinct CDR3 sequences listed, 53% were seen once. The origin of this receptor is a girl aged 5 to 17 with multiple sclerosis. V usage is TRBV30 and J usage is TRBJ1-2; maybe TRBD1 (6 bases). Sequenced: blood. The CDR3 is CAARGGGGYTF. CDR3 sequence (DNA): TGTGCAGCCAGGGGAGGGGGTGGCTACACCTTC.